This T cell receptor (beta chain) was obtained from a study of shared clonotypes between healthy human individuals (dated by TCRdb to about 2020). As for the study more broadly: Two women and three men aged 18 to 49 years were included in the cohort. The study deeply sequenced blood TCR repertoires of five healthy adults to estimate repertoire size and the extent of clonotype sharing between individuals. For each donor, CD4 naive and CD4 memory were each run on three plates, CD8 naive on two plates, and CD8 memory on one plate. Each donor's leukapheresis produced roughly between roughly 0.85 and 9.5 billion PBMCs. To increase sequencing depth and limit assay-specific biases, different laboratories used diverse techniques to prepare libraries and sequence TCR repertoires. Study-wide findings and limitations: When a few donors were compared, the shared fraction of clonotypes was about 5% for naive CD4, 3.5% to 4% for naive CD8, 2% to 2.5% for memory CD4, and approximately 0.4% for memory CD8. Sampling was limited to blood, and TCR repertoires in tissue likely differ from TCR repertoires in blood. Pairwise subsampling indicated that sequencing depth was expected to affect the degree of clonotype sharing among donors. The small number of donors limited the genetic and exposure-history diversity represented. Naive subsets generally had larger estimated clonotype richness than memory subsets. Clonotypes shared by all four sorted-subset donors showed higher generation probabilities than non-shared clonotypes. Rarefaction of sorted-subset datasets indicated incomplete sequencing despite the large sequencing depth.

The donors were healthy, HIV-negative adults who had no recently reported acute infections or vaccinations. Every donor was a Caucasian adult residing in Nashville, Tennessee, USA. CD4+ T cells were enriched by magnetic negative selection, after which naive cells were positively selected on CD45RA and the negative fraction was taken as the memory subset. Blood was collected by leukapheresis, and PBMCs were isolated by Ficoll-Histopaque density gradient centrifugation and then cryopreserved in liquid nitrogen vapor phase. Purity and quantity of every magnetically sorted T cell population were checked by analytical flow cytometry. Each sorted fraction had its genomic DNA isolated and then quantified by UV absorbance on a Nanodrop 2000c. Using the deep immunoSEQ assay, multiplex PCR amplified TCR CDR3 regions from genomic DNA. Genomic DNA extracted from each cell subset was distributed evenly over all wells of several immunoSEQ 96-well plates, and each plate served as one replicate. For sorted subsets, around 200 ng genomic DNA, equal to tens of thousands of T cell genomes, was loaded into each replicate PCR. Purified libraries were measured with a Qubit 3.0 fluorometer, size-checked on a Bioanalyzer 2100, and measured again with the KAPA Library Quantification kit. Every immunoSEQ 96-well plate was sequenced on a separate single-read 150-cycle Illumina NextSeq 550 flow cell. As for the authors' bioinformatics: The immunoSEQ output contained only junctional sequences without quality scores, so filtering could not match that applied to full-length reads. Sequences were annotated with PyIR, a Python wrapper for IgBLAST v1.9, and V/J genes and CDR3 were assigned using IMGT germline references. Any read was removed if the V/J assignment was weak (E-value above 1e-6), the CDR3 was missing, or the read contained stop codons, out-of-frame junctions, or ambiguous translated residues. V3J clonotypes were defined as sequences sharing an identical inferred V gene, J gene, and CDR3 amino acid sequence. The percentage overlap between two repertoires was calculated by dividing the number of shared unique clonotypes by the size of the smaller repertoire. RTK rarefaction, the Chao1 estimator, and Recon v2.1 estimates of unobserved clonotypes were used to assess repertoire richness. Generation probabilities were computed with OLGA for all TCRbeta clonotypes obtained by the gDNA method from several donors. Imported from immuneACCESS, the table was reduced by TCRdb to in-frame sequences with V and J called. These copies leave out some clones; in studies compared against another copy, an unresolved V gene accounts for under half, and the cause of the remainder is not known. V and J calls and clone size come straight from that table; D and trimming were deduced from the DNA. The sample table shows some 580,000 clones, and around 97% are seen once. Together, the top ten hold about 0.06% of the sample.

This clone has just a few counts. It has no known antigen specificity. Base qualities are not at hand, and no much larger clone is one base apart. Reading from cysteine to phenylalanine, the CDR3 counts 14 amino acids. Kept here is only the CDR3 DNA, which spans 42 bases and is read in frame from base 1. For CDR1 and CDR2, the germline V gene lists SGDLS and YYNGEE. Trimming costs V 3 bases and J 1 base, and their ends lie 8 bases apart. The specimen was naive CD4+ T cells sorted from blood. The meaning of the sample's cell subset or site label: CD45RA+ positively selected. The TCR comes from a woman aged 25-40 years in good health. The sequence is built from TRBV9 and TRBJ1-5; no D gene call is confident. The bases read TGTGCCAGCAGCGGTCCTCGGAGCAATCAGCCCCAGCATTTT. This is translated as CASSGPRSNQPQHF.